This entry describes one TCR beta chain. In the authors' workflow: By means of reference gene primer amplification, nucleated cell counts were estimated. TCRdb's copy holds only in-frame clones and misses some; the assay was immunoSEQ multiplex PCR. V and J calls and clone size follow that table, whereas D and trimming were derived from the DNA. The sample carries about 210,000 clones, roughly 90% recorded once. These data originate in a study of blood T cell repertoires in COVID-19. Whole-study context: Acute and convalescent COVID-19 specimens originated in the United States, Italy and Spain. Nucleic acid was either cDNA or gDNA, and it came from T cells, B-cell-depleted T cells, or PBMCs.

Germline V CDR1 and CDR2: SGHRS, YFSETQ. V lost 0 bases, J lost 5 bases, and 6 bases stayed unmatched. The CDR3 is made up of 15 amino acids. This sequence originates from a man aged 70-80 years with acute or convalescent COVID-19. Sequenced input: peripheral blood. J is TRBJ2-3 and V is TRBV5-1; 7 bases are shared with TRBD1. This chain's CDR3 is CASSLGQGGEDTQYF. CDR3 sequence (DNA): TGCGCCAGCAGCTTGGGACAGGGCGGAGAAGATACGCAGTATTTT.